The 16 T cell receptor beta chains listed next were all sequenced from one sample in a study of T-cell memory formation after mild COVID-19. TCRdb re-derived calls from the 5' RACE reads in MiXCR, one entry per CDR3 protein. The sample carries around 370,000 distinct CDR3 sequences, around 21% recorded once. The sequencing sample was made of PBMCs or a T cell subset sorted from them (not recorded which). Receptors were obtained from an adult woman who had mild COVID-19 (a few samples of this study predate the infection). Cell type and time point are not known.

V gene TRBV7-9 combines with J gene TRBJ2-3, with D perhaps TRBD2 (6 bases). CDR1 is SEHNR and CDR2 is FQNEAQ in the germline V gene (reference sequence). V was shortened by 0 bases and J by 6 bases, with 13 bases between the two germline ends. The CDR3 is 15 amino acids. CDR3 coding DNA: TGTGCCAGCAGCTTAGCGGGAGGCCCACCGGATACGCAGTATTTT. Amino acids: CASSLAGGPPDTQYF.

The chain is built from TRBV6-5 and TRBJ2-5; tentative D call: TRBD1 (6 bases). Germline V gene data show CDR1 as MNHEY and CDR2 as SVGAGI. The V end lost 2 bases, the J end lost 4 bases, and 11 bases lay between the germline ends. The length of the CDR3 is 14 residues. The CDR3 region is CASSYGTGLETQYF. The CDR3 DNA follows: TGTGCCAGCAGTTACGGTACAGGGTTAGAGACCCAGTACTTC.

The chain uses TRBV12-3 or TRBV12-4 and TRBJ2-7; 7 nucleotides align to TRBD1. The CDR3 runs 14 residues. J gave up 5 bases and V 6 bases, and 10 bases lay outside the gene matches. CDR3 sequence: CASSLPGQLHEQYF. The CDR3 DNA reads as TGTGCCAGCAGCCTACCGGGACAGCTCCACGAGCAGTACTTC.

The chain employs TRBV30 and TRBJ2-2; 7 bases fit TRBD2. The CDR3 is made up of 18 amino acids. The J segment lost 4 bases and the V segment lost 3 bases, leaving 17 bases of the junction unmatched. The germline V gene encodes CDR1 GTSNPN and CDR2 SVGIG (reference sequence). This CDR3 reads CAWRGRGAGYTTTGELFF. In DNA, the CDR3 is TGTGCCTGGAGAGGGAGAGGAGCGGGGTACACAACCACCGGGGAGCTGTTTTTT.

This clonotype has a handful of counts. The chain employs TRBV5-5 and TRBJ2-7; a weak D match, TRBD2 (5 bases). CDR3 length: 12 residues. V was clipped by 4 bases and J by 3 bases, with 8 bases between them. CDR1 is SGHKS, CDR2 YYEKEE, per germline (reference sequence). This chain's CDR3 is CASSHGVYEQYF. CDR3 coding DNA: TGTGCCAGCAGCCACGGGGTCTACGAGCAGTACTTC.

The gene calls are TRBV6-2 or TRBV6-3 and TRBJ2-3, with 10 bases identical to TRBD2. CDR1 and CDR2 from the germline V gene are MNHEY and SVGEGT. The V segment lost 2 bases and the J segment 4 bases; nucleotides outside the gene matches: 6. The CDR3 totals 16 residues. The CDR3 here is CASSYGTGTSADTQYF. DNA of the CDR3: TGTGCCAGCAGTTACGGGACCGGGACTAGCGCAGATACGCAGTATTTT.

The chain joins TRBV4-1 to TRBJ1-1; unclear D gene. The CDR3 runs 14 residues. Trimming removed 2 bases at V and 0 bases at J, with 7 bases between. Germline CDR1 and CDR2: MGHRA and YSYEKL. CDR3 residues: CASSQSHMNTEAFF. As DNA, the CDR3 is TGCGCCAGCAGCCAATCCCATATGAACACTGAAGCTTTCTTT.

The chain recombines TRBV6-2 or TRBV6-3 with TRBJ1-1; D is perhaps TRBD1 (5 bases). V was shortened by 3 bases and J by 8 bases, with 22 bases between the two germline ends. The CDR3 runs 16 residues. CDR1 MNHEY and CDR2 SVGEGT come from the germline V gene. The CDR3 sequence is CASSYIPLREGGEAFF. The DNA of the CDR3 is TGTGCCAGCAGTTATATCCCCCTCAGGGAAGGAGGCGAAGCTTTCTTT.

A few counts support this clonotype. The chain has TRBV7-3 and TRBJ1-5; D is unresolved. V was cut by 6 bases and J by 0 bases, with 9 bases left in between. Looked up from germline, CDR1 is SGHTA and CDR2 is FQGTGA. This CDR3 region has 14 residues. In nucleotides, the CDR3 is TGTGCCAGCAGTCTCGTTTATAGCAATCAGCCCCAGCATTTT. Translated: CASSLVYSNQPQHF.

This clonotype turned up a few times. The chain combines TRBV4-3 with TRBJ2-1; D is undetermined. Per germline, CDR1 LGHNA and CDR2 YSLEER. The length of the CDR3 is 13 residues. The V end lost 4 bases, the J end lost 8 bases, and 12 bases lay between the germline ends. The CDR3 DNA follows: TGCGCCAGCAGCCTGAATAGTTGGGATGAGCAGTTCTTC. This sequence encodes CASSLNSWDEQFF.

V usage is TRBV9 and J usage is TRBJ2-1; tentative D call: TRBD2 (6 bases). Germline assignment: CDR1 SGDLS and CDR2 YYNGEE. Between the trimmed V and J ends, which lost 0 bases and 4 bases, there was a span of 14 bases. The CDR3 loop spans 16 amino acids. The CDR3 bases are TGTGCCAGCAGCGTAGACGTGCGGGACGGATACAATGAGCAGTTCTTC. It yields the protein CASSVDVRDGYNEQFF.

The chain carries TRBV7-9 and TRBJ2-2; 7 positions agree with TRBD2. This CDR3 contains 17 residues. Trimming removed 2 bases from V and 1 base from J; junction bases left unmatched: 7. The germline gives CDR1 SEHNR, CDR2 FQNEAQ (reference sequence). DNA of the CDR3: TGTGCCAGCAGCTTAATGGGCGGGAGCCAGAACACCGGGGAGCTGTTTTTT. Its translation is CASSLMGGSQNTGELFF. Using reference TRBV7-9 and TRBJ2-2 for the parts outside the CDR3, the full variable domain is DTGVSQNPRHKITKRGQNVTFRCDPISEHNRLYWYRQTLGQGPEFLTYFQNEAQLEKSRLLSDRFSAERPKGSFSTLEIQRTEQGDSAMYLCASSLMGGSQNTGELFFGEGSRLTVL.

The chain recombines TRBV13 with TRBJ2-3; D may be TRBD2 (6 bases). CDR3 length: 19 amino acids. Germline V CDR1 and CDR2: PRHDT, FYEKMQ (reference sequence). Trimming took off 5 bases at V and 0 bases at J, with 24 bases between the two ends. DNA of the CDR3: TGTGCCAGCAGCCTCAAGTGGGGGTACCTAGCGAATAGCACAGATACGCAGTATTTT. Translating gives CASSLKWGYLANSTDTQYF.

This chain connects TRBV12-3 or TRBV12-4 to TRBJ2-7; D might be TRBD2 (6 bases). Trimming shortened V by 5 bases and J by 5 bases, and 16 bases separated the two germline ends. The CDR3 is 14 residues long. As DNA, the CDR3 is TGTGCCAGCAGTGCCCGATGGGGGGATAACGAGCAGTACTTC. Its translation is CASSARWGDNEQYF.

The chain combines TRBV6-5 with TRBJ1-2, with no clear D. Germline loops: CDR1 MNHEY, CDR2 SVGAGI. The CDR3 extends over 13 amino acids. Trimming removed 6 bases from V and 6 bases from J, with 14 bases in between. The CDR3 nucleotides are TGTGCCAGCAGACAGTTAAGTTGGGATGGCTACACCTTC. Its translation is CASRQLSWDGYTF.

This clonotype has just a few counts. The rearrangement joins TRBV7-8 to TRBJ2-7; D might be TRBD1 (5 bases). Germline lookup yields CDR1 SGHVS and CDR2 FQNEAQ. Between the trimmed V and J ends, which lost 4 bases and 3 bases, there was a span of 16 bases. The CDR3 consists of 15 residues. For the CDR3, the DNA is TGTGCCAGCAGCTCTCCTAGGCAGGGTCACTACGAGCAGTACTTC. Its translation: CASSSPRQGHYEQYF.